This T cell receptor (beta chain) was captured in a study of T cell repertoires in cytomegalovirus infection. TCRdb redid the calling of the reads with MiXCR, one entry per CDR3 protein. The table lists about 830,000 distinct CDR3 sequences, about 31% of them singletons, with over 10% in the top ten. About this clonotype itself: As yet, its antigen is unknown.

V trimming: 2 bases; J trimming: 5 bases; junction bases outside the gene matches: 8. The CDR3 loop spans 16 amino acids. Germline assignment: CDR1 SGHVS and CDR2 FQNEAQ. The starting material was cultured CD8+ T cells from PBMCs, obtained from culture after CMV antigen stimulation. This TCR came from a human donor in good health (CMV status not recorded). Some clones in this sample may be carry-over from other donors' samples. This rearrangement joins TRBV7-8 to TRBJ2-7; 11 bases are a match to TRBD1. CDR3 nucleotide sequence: TGTGCCAGCAGCTTAACCCTTGGACAGGGGGCTGACGAGCAGTACTTC. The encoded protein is CASSLTLGQGADEQYF. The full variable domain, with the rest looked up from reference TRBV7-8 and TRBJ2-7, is GAGVSQSPRYKVAKRGQDVALRCDPISGHVSLFWYQQALGQGPEFLTYFQNEAQLDKSGLPSDRFFAERPEGSVSTLKIQRTQQEDSAVYLCASSLTLGQGADEQYFGPGTRLTVT.